The TCR beta chain described here comes from a study of cytomegalovirus exposure and HLA in healthy donors (dated by TCRdb to about 2017). At the level of the whole study: According to an earlier analysis of around 600 of the donors, 150 million to 200 million T cells yielded roughly 110 million unique TCR beta sequences and approximately 280 Gb of sequence data. An early release covering roughly 580 HLA-typed donors comprised 250 to 350 gigabases of sequencing data and tens of millions of unique TCR sequences. The study was designed to test whether signatures of past pathogen exposure could be identified by cataloging public T cell receptors. Every discovery cohort repertoire had been produced on one sequencing platform. The number of donors typed differed by locus, with about 620-630 for A, B, C, DRB1 and DQB1, around 500 for DQA1, about 610 for DPA1, and 450 to 480 for DPB1. Rather than drawing on any new phenotypic data, the later analysis identified candidate immune exposures from TCR beta sequences and the way those sequences occurred across donors. Donor age, sex, ethnicity and CMV serostatus were collected together with the repertoire data. Among the roughly 400 genotyped donors, 75% to 90% belonged to the genetic ancestry cluster associated with self-reported Caucasian donors. Both class I and class II loci were covered by HLA typing, at four-digit resolution. Genome-wide SNP genotypes for about three fifths of the 666 donors were used in a later genetic analysis, which treated that subset as a discovery cohort. To study patterns of TCR occurrence, a later analysis re-analyzed previously published TCR beta repertoires from just over 650 donors and added high-resolution HLA genotyping. In an earlier analysis of roughly 580 of the donors, high-throughput TCR beta sequencing was used to judge whether each TCR beta V gene segment behaved as functional or pseudogenic. Besides the first cohort of 666 subjects, a separate validation cohort made up of about 120 different subjects was used. Among about 400 genotyped donors of the cohort, an average of about 220,000 unique TCR beta nucleotide sequences was sequenced per donor, of which about 18% were non-productive. To predict cytomegalovirus infection status, the study combined high-throughput TCR immunosequencing, statistical association of individual TCRs with disease status, and machine learning. Using immunosequencing, the study profiled T cell repertoires from about 620 subjects and related those repertoires to cytomegalovirus serostatus. Four to six DR-DQ haplotypes were handled as single units for association and clustering, since linkage in the cohort was strong.

With respect to this clone: Which antigen it targets is not known.

Library generation was performed with the immunoSEQ multiplex PCR assay. A mixture of 60 forward primers for TCR Vbeta segments and 13 reverse primers for TCR Jbeta segments was used in the multiplex PCR. Amplification of the CDR3 region of rearranged TCR beta genes was performed with a multiplex PCR assay on genomic DNA. Amplified TCR beta libraries were sequenced as 87-base-pair reads on the Illumina HiSeq System. On the study's bioinformatics: A later analysis counted 65 million to 90 million unique TCR beta chains across the approximately 700 repertoires, and some 11 million of these chains were shared by at least two donors. Raw reads were error-corrected and collapsed into unique sequences with a nearest-neighbor algorithm that merged closely related sequences to remove PCR and sequencing errors. V, D and J gene segments were assigned by aligning CDR3 sequences to IMGT reference sequences. For a sequence to be retained, a match of at least six nucleotides was required to both a V gene segment and a J gene segment. Rearrangements were called productive when the CDR3 lacked stop codons and stayed in frame with V and J; all others were non-productive. CDR3 was defined according to IMGT convention as the region running from the second conserved V-encoded cysteine to the conserved J-encoded phenylalanine. Sequences without an unambiguous match to a single V gene segment were excluded from the earlier analysis of almost 600 of the donors. In an earlier analysis of several hundred of the donors, V segments were called functional above 56.7% productive rearrangements and were called segregating when the between-donor standard deviation exceeded 5%. A statistical classification framework was built for diagnosing cytomegalovirus status from the catalog of TCR beta chain sequences. In a later analysis, V and J genes were assigned by comparing TCR nucleotide sequences against IMGT/GENE-DB human TR gene sequences. Using the TCRdist pipeline, a later analysis assigned CDR3 sequences along with most-parsimonious VDJ recombination scenarios. In a later analysis, each TCR beta chain was defined by its CDR3 amino acid sequence together with its V-gene family, and reads without a unique V-gene family were excluded. To address suspected cross-contamination and a sequencing artifact, a later analysis removed around 600 highly shared, low-generation-probability nucleotide sequences. A later analysis calculated a clonal expansion index for each public chain from normalized within-repertoire ranks of inferred template counts. In a later analysis, generation probabilities were computed with a VDJ recombination model fitted to out-of-frame rearrangements, and the resulting probabilities were checked against IGoR. In a later analysis, hypergeometric tests were used to score TCR-TCR, TCR-HLA and TCR-CMV co-occurrence, with a repertoire-size bias correction applied to TCR pairs. A later analysis estimated false discovery rates by permuting HLA or CMV assignments 20 times. In a later analysis, co-occurring TCRs were grouped using DBSCAN, with TCRdist sequence similarity added in when clustering inside HLA-allele-positive subsets. Repertoires with fewer than 30,000 or more than 120,000 public chains, plus five repertoires with anomalous nucleotide sharing, were excluded from co-occurrence clustering. Entries here come from immuneACCESS through TCRdb and include only in-frame sequences with V and J called. Some clones fail to appear in such tables; in the studies checked, an unresolved V gene covers under half of the shortfall, and the cause of the remainder is unknown. The DNA gave D and trimming, while V, J and clone size come from that table. This sample's records show about 88,000 clones. About 5.9% of the sample rests with the top ten.

Broad study findings and their caveats: The cohort was sequenced for TCR beta chains only, and without alpha or paired-chain data the features that could be detected were limited. Across donors, most TCR sequences were observed very rarely, whereas some public TCRs were present in many individuals. Specific HLA alleles were associated with roughly 17,000 TCR beta sequences at a false discovery rate of 0.05 in a later analysis. According to a later analysis, parvovirus B19, influenza, CMV and Epstein-Barr virus appeared linked to several top co-occurrence clusters. In vitro tests confirmed that a few of the cytomegalovirus-associated TCR beta chains recognize cytomegalovirus antigens. A further reported finding was that TCR beta sequences accurately predicted the HLA-A and HLA-B alleles for most subjects in the first cohort. Because counts were too low, seventeen rarely observed V segments, including chromosome 9 orphons, were excluded from the earlier analysis of around 640 of the donors. In a later genetic analysis, a missense DCLRE1C variant was associated with V-gene and J-gene trimming of TCR beta chains, and the association was replicated in an independent cohort. Some IMGT-functional V segments, including TRBV6-2 and TRBV6-3, could not be told apart with the 87-base-pair reads, so those segments were excluded. In a later genetic analysis, fewer N-insertions in productive TCRs were reported among donors in an Asian-associated ancestry cluster than the roughly 700-donor mean. A group of highly shared sequence variants was considered likely to be a technical artifact of the sequencing pipeline. Roughly uniform sequencing depth across donors was assumed in presence/absence analyses, although this assumption may not hold. In a later analysis, most CMV-associated TCR beta chains were found to appear HLA-restricted, with HLA associations seemingly driven largely by CMV exposure. In a later analysis, the rate of TCR association differed among HLA loci, with DRB1 alleles having the most associated TCRs and HLA-C alleles having the fewest. In both the original and validation cohorts, the classifier was reported to diagnose cytomegalovirus status with high specificity and sensitivity. In an earlier analysis of 450 to 750 of the donors, most TCR beta V segments appeared in productive rearrangements about 90% or about 30% of the time, broadly matching IMGT annotations. CMV serostatus was the only immune exposure information available for the cohort. Linkage disequilibrium might explain the correlated functional status among segregating V segments, but an unknown experimental factor could not be ruled out. The study listed 164 TCR beta chains as associated with cytomegalovirus. When HLA alleles, especially DR and DQ, strongly co-occurred, attributing TCR associations to individual alleles was difficult. According to the authors, the approach could potentially be generalized to other disease states and immunological phenotypes. Because some donors lacked HLA typing at each locus, the association tests relied only on the typed subset. In a later analysis, HLA-associated TCR beta chains showed more clonal expansion and lower generation probabilities than non-associated chains that were equally common.

The cohort was made up of 666 healthy bone marrow donors. Cohort members were all nominally healthy when sampled, although unrecorded immune exposures were likely present. The donor was CMV seropositive and was included in the group of 250 to 350 seropositive cohort members. Each donor provided a peripheral blood sample, and peripheral blood mononuclear cells were used for TCR beta sequencing. The Qiagen DNeasy Blood Extraction Kit was used to extract genomic DNA from the blood cell samples. Counted from cysteine to phenylalanine, this CDR3 has 14 amino acids. Only the CDR3 DNA is retained, 42 bases long and in frame from the first base. The germline V gene sets CDR1 to MNHNS and CDR2 to SASEGT. The germline ends are 15 bases apart after V is trimmed by 7 bases and J by 5 bases.

Sequencing input: PBMCs. The sequence came from a girl between 5 and 17 years old in good health and CMV-seropositive. The chain links TRBV6-1 with TRBJ1-5; the D gene is perhaps TRBD1, from 6 matching bases. Here the CDR3 is given as CASTIRGADQPQHF. The nucleotide sequence is TGTGCCAGCACGATTCGGGGGGCAGATCAGCCCCAGCATTTT.